This T cell receptor (beta chain) was obtained from a study of identical twins. TCRdb used MiXCR to reprocess the 5' RACE reads, holding one entry per CDR3 protein. The sample includes roughly 250,000 distinct CDR3 sequences, about 14% of them seen just once. This clonotype was observed a handful of times. This CDR3 has 17 residues. After removal of 6 bases from V and 4 bases from J, the junction contained 13 bases not matched to a gene. The clonotype was recovered from a woman younger than 30 in good health. The chain combines TRBV12-3 or TRBV12-4 with TRBJ2-1, with 9 positions matching TRBD2. Sequencing was performed on memory (CD45RO+) T cells sorted from blood. As DNA, the CDR3 is TGTGCCAGCAGCCCCGAGCGGGGGGCCTCAGGGTACAATGAGCAGTTCTTC. The encoded protein is CASSPERGASGYNEQFF.